This passage covers 27 T cell receptor beta chains from one sample sequenced in a study of CD8 T cells in ankylosing spondylitis. TCRdb re-analysed the 5' RACE reads in MiXCR, keeping a single row per CDR3 protein. The data contain almost 400,000 distinct CDR3 sequences, more than 20% of them singletons. Study-level results: What appeared characteristic of ankylosing spondylitis blood was a TCR beta motif of fewer than ten highly homologous variants.

These TCRs' antigens remain unknown. The specimen sequenced was blood, either unsorted or a sorted T cell fraction (not recorded which). The source of these receptors is a male donor with ankylosing spondylitis.

Ten or more counts support this clonotype. The gene calls are TRBV2 and TRBJ2-2, with TRBD2 matching 11 bases. Germline V CDR1 and CDR2: SNHLY, FYNNEI. This CDR3 is 15 amino acids long. With V trimmed by 4 bases and J by 7 bases, 5 bases remained unmatched. The CDR3 reads CASSVLAGANGELFF. The CDR3 bases are TGTGCCAGCAGTGTACTAGCGGGAGCGAACGGGGAGCTGTTTTTT.

The chain uses TRBV9 and TRBJ2-1; unclear D gene. CDR3 length: 15 residues. V was trimmed by 3 bases and J by 6 bases, leaving 16 bases between them. Germline V gives CDR1 SGDLS, CDR2 YYNGEE. The CDR3 DNA reads TGTGCCAGCAGCGCCCCAGTGATAGCCAGCAATGAGCAGTTCTTC. Protein: CASSAPVIASNEQFF.

J is TRBJ2-4 and V is TRBV19; TRBD1 matches 8 bases. This CDR3 comprises 17 residues. The V and J ends lost 5 bases and 2 bases, in that order; junction bases with no gene match: 11. Per germline, CDR1 LNHDA and CDR2 SQIVND (reference sequence). The CDR3 loop reads CASSPHRQGITKNIQYF. CDR3 in DNA: TGTGCCAGTAGTCCCCACCGACAGGGGATCACCAAAAACATTCAGTACTTC.

This sequence joins TRBV11-3 and TRBJ2-2; D call uncertain. The CDR3 runs 15 residues. The germline V gene has CDR1 SGHNT and CDR2 YENEEA. The V end lost 5 bases, the J end lost 8 bases, and 18 bases lay between the germline ends. CDR3 protein: CASSPRDRPGGELFF. For the CDR3, the DNA is TGTGCCAGCAGCCCGCGAGACCGCCCTGGGGGGGAGCTGTTTTTT.

The chain is built from TRBV7-3 and TRBJ1-5; 7 positions agree with TRBD1. Germline CDR1 reads SGHTA; CDR2 reads FQGTGA. The CDR3 covers 16 residues. V shed 5 bases and J 7 bases; nucleotides not matched to a gene: 14. This CDR3 is CASSPGQLLAFQPQHF. CDR3 sequence (DNA): TGTGCCAGCAGCCCGGGACAGTTGTTGGCTTTCCAGCCCCAGCATTTT.

The chain is built from TRBV5-1 and TRBJ2-2; tentatively, D is TRBD1 (6 bases). V was pared by 4 bases and J by 1 base, with 17 bases between. CDR1 SGHRS and CDR2 YFSETQ come from the germline V gene. The CDR3 sequence is 17 residues long. CDR3 coding DNA: TGCGCCAGCAGCCCATTTATGGGACACCAGAACACCGGGGAGCTGTTTTTT. The encoded protein is CASSPFMGHQNTGELFF.

CDR3 sequence: CAAQKEPNQPQHF. In DNA, the CDR3 is TGTGCAGCTCAGAAGGAGCCAAATCAGCCCCAGCATTTT. The chain has TRBV7-2 and TRBJ1-5; D gene uncertain. The CDR3 length is 13 residues. Per germline, CDR1 SGHTA and CDR2 FQGNSA.

This clonotype was detected only a few times. The chain employs TRBV28 and TRBJ2-3; a weak D match, TRBD1 (5 bases). The CDR3 has 13 amino acids. Per the germline V gene, CDR1 is MDHEN and CDR2 is SYDVKM. The V and J ends lost 4 bases and 5 bases respectively, with 10 bases between them. CDR3 coding DNA: TGTGCCAGCAGTTCGTCAGGGTTAGATACGCAGTATTTT. Amino acid sequence: CASSSSGLDTQYF. The whole variable domain, filled in from reference TRBV28 and TRBJ2-3, reads DVKVTQSSRYLVKRTGEKVFLECVQDMDHENMFWYRQDPGLGLRLIYFSYDVKMKEKGDIPEGYSVSREKKERFSLILESASTNQTSMYLCASSSSGLDTQYFGPGTRLTVL.

This sequence joins TRBV6-1 and TRBJ1-1; D unclear. The length of the CDR3 is 13 residues. Germline V lookup: CDR1 MNHNS, CDR2 SASEGT. The V end lost 3 bases, the J end lost 0 bases, and 5 bases lay between the germline ends. CDR3 region: CASSDNLNTEAFF. In DNA, the CDR3 is TGTGCCAGCAGTGACAATTTGAACACTGAAGCTTTCTTT.

A few counts support this clonotype. The chain carries TRBV12-3 or TRBV12-4 and TRBJ2-2; TRBD2 might be the D (5 bases). The CDR3 spans 15 residues. V was pared by 7 bases and J by 0 bases, with 12 bases between. The CDR3 bases are TGTGCCAGCACCGGAGCACTAGCGAACACCGGGGAGCTGTTTTTT. Protein: CASTGALANTGELFF.

This clonotype was found a few times. CDR3 in amino acids: CASRSLLAGVFSEQFF. The CDR3 DNA reads TGTGCCAGCAGGTCACTCCTAGCGGGAGTCTTCAGTGAGCAGTTCTTC. This chain uses TRBV11-1 with TRBJ2-1, with 10 bases aligning to TRBD2. CDR1 and CDR2 (germline): SGHAT, FQDESV (reference sequence). V lost 6 bases to trimming and J lost 9 bases; unmatched junction nucleotides: 14. The CDR3 contains 16 residues.

This clonotype was picked up many times. V usage is TRBV2 and J usage is TRBJ2-1; weak D call: TRBD2 (6 bases). The CDR3 runs to 15 residues. V was trimmed by 8 bases and J by 6 bases, leaving 20 bases between them. Germline CDR1 and CDR2: SNHLY and FYNNEI. This chain's CDR3 is CASLIRGIVGNEQFF. CDR3 coding DNA: TGTGCCAGCCTTATCCGCGGGATAGTCGGCAATGAGCAGTTCTTC.

The chain recombines TRBV11-2 with TRBJ2-1; D is unresolved. This CDR3 is built from 14 residues. Deletions cut 3 bases from V and 3 bases from J, with 9 bases between. Per the germline V gene, CDR1 is SGHAT and CDR2 is FQNNGV. This CDR3 reads CASSFGLNYNEQFF. In DNA, the CDR3 is TGTGCCAGCAGCTTTGGGCTTAACTACAATGAGCAGTTCTTC. Full variable domain (outside the CDR3, taken from reference TRBV11-2 and TRBJ2-1): EAGVAQSPRYKIIEKRQSVAFWCNPISGHATLYWYQQILGQGPKLLIQFQNNGVVDDSQLPKDRFSAERLKGVDSTLKIQPAKLEDSAVYLCASSFGLNYNEQFFGPGTRLTVL.

This clonotype has ten or more counts. The chain recombines TRBV12-3 or TRBV12-4 with TRBJ2-1; D is unresolved. Trimming took 7 bases from V and 0 from J, leaving 10 bases between them. This CDR3 comprises 14 residues. The CDR3 loop is CASIQSSSYNEQFF. The CDR3 coding sequence is TGTGCCAGCATCCAGTCGAGCTCCTACAATGAGCAGTTCTTC.

The rearrangement links TRBV6-1 to TRBJ2-2; 7 bases line up with TRBD2. The CDR3 has 14 amino acids. J gave up 5 bases and V 4 bases, and 4 bases lay outside the gene matches. CDR1 is MNHNS and CDR2 is SASEGT in the germline V gene. CDR3 protein: CASSGDYQTGELFF. In DNA, the CDR3 is TGTGCCAGCAGTGGGGACTACCAGACCGGGGAGCTGTTTTTT.

This chain uses TRBV2 with TRBJ2-5; 7 positions agree with TRBD2. Looked up from germline, CDR1 is SNHLY and CDR2 is FYNNEI. V lost 4 bases to trimming and J lost 2 bases; unmatched junction nucleotides: 7. This CDR3 contains 15 residues. CDR3 coding DNA: TGTGCCAGCAGTGGACCGCTAGCGGAGCAAGAGACCCAGTACTTC. It codes for CASSGPLAEQETQYF.

This chain connects TRBV7-2 to TRBJ1-6, with D perhaps matching TRBD1 (5 bases). The CDR3 has 15 residues. V was cut by 2 bases and J by 14 bases, with 19 bases left in between. Germline V gene sequence: CDR1 SGHTA, CDR2 FQGNSA. This CDR3 is CASSLNLGPQVSLHF. The CDR3 region has the DNA TGTGCCAGCAGCTTAAACTTGGGACCGCAGGTTTCCCTCCACTTT.

This clonotype has a handful of counts. This chain joins TRBV18 and TRBJ2-1, with 8 nucleotides matching TRBD1. V gave up 2 bases and J gave up 7 bases; unmatched junction bases: 10. CDR1 and CDR2 (germline): KGHSH, LQKENI. This CDR3 spans 16 amino acids. The DNA for the CDR3 is TGTGCCAGCTCACCATACGGACAGGGAAGACGAAATGAGCAGTTCTTC. Translated: CASSPYGQGRRNEQFF.

This chain's CDR3 is CASRLRGETQYF. CDR3 DNA: TGTGCCAGCAGACTCAGGGGAGAGACCCAGTACTTC. The V and J genes are TRBV12-3 or TRBV12-4 and TRBJ2-5, with D perhaps TRBD1 (6 bases). The CDR3 loop spans 12 amino acids. V was pared by 6 bases and J by 4 bases, with 9 bases between.

The rearrangement uses TRBV10-3 and TRBJ2-7; D call uncertain. V was pared by 6 bases and J by 2 bases, with 14 bases between. The CDR3 sequence is 14 residues long. Germline loops: CDR1 ENHRY, CDR2 SYGVKD. The CDR3, as DNA: TGTGCCATCAGGGGCCAAGTAGAGGCCTACGAGCAGTACTTC. The encoded protein is CAIRGQVEAYEQYF.

This rearrangement joins TRBV6-1 to TRBJ2-1; 10 nucleotides line up with TRBD2. Germline V gene lookup returns CDR1 MNHNS and CDR2 SASEGT. There are 14 residues in the CDR3. Trimming took 8 bases from V and 7 from J; bases not matched to a gene: 8. In nucleotides, the CDR3 is TGTGCCAGCCATGAAAGCGGGAGGGGTAATGAGCAGTTCTTC. Protein: CASHESGRGNEQFF.

The V gene is TRBV11-1, the J gene TRBJ2-3, with 10 bases lining up with TRBD2. Germline-derived CDR1 and CDR2 are SGHAT and FQDESV (reference sequence). CDR3 size: 18 residues. The V segment lost 2 bases and the J segment 2 bases; nucleotides outside the gene matches: 10. CDR3 sequence: CASSLLSSGSRATDTQYF. The DNA of the CDR3 is TGTGCCAGCAGCTTATTGTCTAGCGGGAGTAGGGCCACAGATACGCAGTATTTT.

J is TRBJ1-1 and V is TRBV12-3 or TRBV12-4, with TRBD1 as a possible D gene (6 bases). CDR3 length: 13 amino acids. Between the trimmed V and J ends, which lost 6 bases and 3 bases, there was a span of 11 bases. CDR3 loop: CASRQGSHTEAFF. CDR3 sequence (DNA): TGTGCCAGCAGACAGGGTTCCCACACTGAAGCTTTCTTT.

This rearrangement joins TRBV4-3 to TRBJ2-2; TRBD2 agrees at 10 bases. The germline V gene has CDR1 LGHNA and CDR2 YSLEER. With 3 bases clipped from V and 1 base from J, the junction kept 5 bases outside the gene matches. The CDR3 extends over 17 amino acids. The CDR3 protein is CASSQDIAGGNTGELFF. CDR3 DNA: TGCGCCAGCAGCCAGGACATAGCGGGAGGGAACACCGGGGAGCTGTTTTTT.

In its sample, this clonotype was seen a few times. The V call is TRBV29-1, the J call TRBJ2-5; D is unclear. Trimming removed 6 bases at V and 5 bases at J, with 13 bases between. The germline CDR1 and CDR2 sequences are SQVTM and ANQGSEA. The CDR3 extends over 12 amino acids. The CDR3: CSVPRYPETQYF. DNA of the CDR3: TGCAGCGTCCCCCGTTATCCGGAGACCCAGTACTTC. The full variable domain, rest sourced from reference TRBV29-1 and TRBJ2-5, is SAVISQKPSRDICQRGTSLTIQCQVDSQVTMMFWYRQQPGQSLTLIATANQGSEATYESGFVIDKFPISRPNLTFSTLTVSNMSPEDSSIYLCSVPRYPETQYFGPGTRLLVL.

This chain uses TRBV3-1 with TRBJ2-1; 9 nucleotides match TRBD2. Germline CDR1 reads LGHDT; CDR2 reads YNNKEL (reference sequence). The CDR3 is 18 amino acids. V was clipped by 0 bases and J by 6 bases; unmatched bases: 12. This CDR3 reads CASSQDLRGSGSLNEQFF. DNA for the CDR3: TGTGCCAGCAGCCAAGATCTGCGGGGTAGCGGGAGCCTCAATGAGCAGTTCTTC.

This chain connects TRBV4-3 to TRBJ2-2; D may match TRBD1 or TRBD2 (6 bases each). The ends were cut back, 4 bases at V and 7 bases at J, with 19 bases in the middle. This CDR3 comprises 16 residues. The germline V gene has CDR1 LGHNA and CDR2 YSLEER. Written as DNA, the CDR3 is TGCGCCAGCAGCCTAAGCTTCGGGGGCGCAGGCGGGGAGCTGTTTTTT. It translates to CASSLSFGGAGGELFF.